These 27 T cell receptor beta chains were all obtained from the same sample, sequenced in a study of identical twins. MiXCR, applied by TCRdb to the 5' RACE reads, yields one record per CDR3 protein. The sample has 500,000 to 550,000 distinct CDR3 sequences, approximately 20% seen once. These records were also assigned to another study, of yellow fever vaccine responses in identical twins.

Source material: CD4+ T cells sorted from blood. These receptors all come from a young woman in good health.

The rearrangement joins TRBV14 to TRBJ2-3; D may match TRBD1 or TRBD2 (5 bases each). The CDR3 totals 17 residues. CDR1 is SGHDN and CDR2 is FVKESK in the germline V gene. V lost 2 bases, J lost 2 bases, and 17 bases lay in between. This chain's CDR3 is CASSQRLGEGITDTQYF. The CDR3 DNA sequence: TGTGCCAGCAGCCAACGTCTGGGGGAAGGGATCACAGATACGCAGTATTTT.

The V call is TRBV6-1, the J call TRBJ2-3, with a possible D match to TRBD2 (6 bases). Trimming shortened V by 0 bases and J by 0 bases, and 16 bases separated the two germline ends. Germline CDR1 and CDR2: MNHNS and SASEGT. The CDR3 is 18 amino acids. This chain's CDR3 is CASSEARPSASSTDTQYF. Here the CDR3 DNA reads TGTGCCAGCAGTGAAGCCAGGCCTAGCGCATCTAGCACAGATACGCAGTATTTT.

The chain employs TRBV18 and TRBJ1-1; 11 bases align to TRBD1. The CDR3 extends over 15 amino acids. The trim removed 2 bases at V and 3 bases at J, leaving 2 bases unmatched. In germline, CDR1 is KGHSH, CDR2 LQKENI. Here the CDR3 DNA reads TGTGCCAGCTCACCAGGGACAGGGGGGGACACTGAAGCTTTCTTT. This translates into CASSPGTGGDTEAFF.

The chain employs TRBV20-1 and TRBJ1-1, with 9 bases that match TRBD1. This CDR3 is 17 amino acids long. Per germline, CDR1 DFQATT and CDR2 SNEGSKA (reference sequence). Trimming cost V 0 bases and J 6 bases; bases outside gene matches: 14. For the CDR3, the DNA is TGCAGTGCTAGAGATGGGGGGACAGGGACGTTAAACTCTGAAGCTTTCTTT. Its protein product is CSARDGGTGTLNSEAFF.

The gene calls are TRBV7-2 and TRBJ2-3; D is perhaps TRBD2 (6 bases). Germline V CDR1 and CDR2: SGHTA, FQGNSA. The V and J ends lost 2 bases and 6 bases respectively, with 21 bases between them. The CDR3 loop spans 17 amino acids. The CDR3 loop is CASSLSRMLRGGDTQYF. CDR3 DNA sequence: TGTGCCAGCAGCTTAAGCCGTATGTTGCGGGGCGGGGATACGCAGTATTTT.

This clonotype was seen more than once but under ten times. V usage is TRBV7-8 and J usage is TRBJ2-1; D may correspond to TRBD1 or TRBD2 (6 bases each). V lost 3 bases and J 10 bases, leaving 28 bases between the germline ends. CDR1 and CDR2 from the germline V gene are SGHVS and FQNEAQ. The length of the CDR3 is 18 residues. The CDR3 DNA reads as TGTGCCAGCAGCTTGCGACGGACAGCCCAGCCCTTGGGGGGAGAGCAGTTCTTC. This sequence encodes CASSLRRTAQPLGGEQFF. Using reference TRBV7-8 and TRBJ2-1 for the parts outside the CDR3, the full variable domain is GAGVSQSPRYKVAKRGQDVALRCDPISGHVSLFWYQQALGQGPEFLTYFQNEAQLDKSGLPSDRFFAERPEGSVSTLKIQRTQQEDSAVYLCASSLRRTAQPLGGEQFFGPGTRLTVL.

The V call is TRBV5-1, the J call TRBJ1-1; maybe TRBD1 (6 bases). Germline V gene sequence: CDR1 SGHRS, CDR2 YFSETQ. V lost 7 bases and J 3 bases, leaving 13 bases between the germline ends. The CDR3 extends over 13 amino acids. CDR3: CASRWNRDTEAFF. The CDR3 DNA reads TGCGCCAGCCGGTGGAACAGGGACACTGAAGCTTTCTTT.

CDR3 in amino acids: CASSVNRGAGNTIYF. CDR3 bases: TGTGCCAGCAGCGTAAACAGGGGAGCTGGAAACACCATATATTTT. J is TRBJ1-3 and V is TRBV11-2; TRBD1 agrees at 7 bases. CDR3 length equals 15 residues. J lost 2 bases, V lost 5 bases, and 6 bases had no gene match. The V gene's germline CDR1 is SGHAT and CDR2 FQNNGV.

This clonotype has only a few counts. This chain joins TRBV28 and TRBJ2-5; 10 bases line up with TRBD2. V gave up 11 bases and J gave up 6 bases; unmatched junction bases: 15. Germline CDR1 reads MDHEN; CDR2 reads SYDVKM. This CDR3 comprises 15 residues. The CDR3 loop reads CAVASSGSIIKTQYF. The CDR3 DNA sequence: TGTGCCGTAGCCTCTAGCGGGAGTATAATAAAGACCCAGTACTTC.

The J gene is TRBJ2-3, the V gene TRBV19; D possibly corresponds to TRBD2 (5 bases). This CDR3 comprises 15 residues. V lost 5 bases, J lost 4 bases, and 16 bases lay in between. Germline V gene sequence: CDR1 LNHDA, CDR2 SQIVND (reference sequence). CDR3 in amino acids: CASSLLVGSADTQYF. The CDR3 DNA sequence: TGTGCCAGTAGTCTACTAGTGGGGTCGGCAGATACGCAGTATTTT.

This clonotype occurred a few times. The rearrangement joins TRBV12-3 or TRBV12-4 to TRBJ1-4; no clear D. The CDR3 covers 14 residues. Trimming took off 2 bases at V and 8 bases at J, with 12 bases between the two ends. CDR3 in DNA: TGTGCCAGCAGTTTAATGGCCCGAAAGGAAAAACTGTTTTTT. It yields the protein CASSLMARKEKLFF.

This clonotype was seen at least ten times. J is TRBJ1-2 and V is TRBV6-5; D may be TRBD1 (6 bases). From germline, CDR1 is MNHEY and CDR2 SVGAGI. The CDR3 covers 12 residues. The V end lost 6 bases, the J end lost 4 bases, and 9 bases lay between the germline ends. The CDR3 coding sequence is TGTGCCAGCAGACAGGACAGCTATGGCTACACCTTC. This sequence encodes CASRQDSYGYTF.

The V call is TRBV20-1, the J call TRBJ1-1, with TRBD1 matching 8 bases. The germline V gene encodes CDR1 DFQATT and CDR2 SNEGSKA (reference sequence). This CDR3 has 12 amino acids. The CDR3 DNA is TGCAGCTCACCGGGACAGGCGACTGAAGCTTTCTTT. This gives the protein CSSPGQATEAFF.

This clonotype was picked up a small number of times. CDR3 loop: CASSRWTANTGELFF. The CDR3 nucleotides are TGTGCCAGCAGCCGTTGGACGGCGAACACCGGGGAGCTGTTTTTT. The genes are TRBV5-5 and TRBJ2-2; D gene unclear. The CDR3 is 15 amino acids. V shed 4 bases and J shed 0 bases, with 10 bases lying between them. Germline CDR1 reads SGHKS; CDR2 reads YYEKEE (reference sequence).

This chain joins TRBV12-3 or TRBV12-4 and TRBJ2-1; D perhaps matches TRBD1 (8 bases). Deletions cut 7 bases from V and 0 bases from J, with 28 bases between. The CDR3 has 20 amino acids. Here the CDR3 DNA reads TGTGCCAGCAATCTAGGACAGGGTGGAGTAGCGGGTTACTCCTACAATGAGCAGTTCTTC. Translation gives CASNLGQGGVAGYSYNEQFF.

The chain joins TRBV20-1 to TRBJ1-4; D call uncertain. Trimming took off 6 bases at V and 6 bases at J, with 8 bases between the two ends. This CDR3 is built from 11 residues. Germline CDR1 DFQATT, CDR2 SNEGSKA (reference sequence). The CDR3 nucleotides are TGCAGTGCCTTGACATATGAAAAACTGTTTTTT. Translating gives CSALTYEKLFF.

In its sample, this clonotype was seen a few times. J is TRBJ2-3 and V is TRBV7-2; 15 nucleotides align to TRBD2. Germline values: CDR1 SGHTA, CDR2 FQGNSA. Unmatched junction bases numbered 9, after V lost 6 bases and J lost 5 bases. This CDR3 has 17 amino acids. The CDR3 reads CASRPPGLAGGGDTQYF. CDR3 nucleotide sequence: TGTGCCAGCAGACCACCGGGACTAGCGGGAGGAGGAGATACGCAGTATTTT. Drawing the rest from reference TRBV7-2 and TRBJ2-3, the complete variable domain is GAGVSQSPSNKVTEKGKDVELRCDPISGHTALYWYRQSLGQGLEFLIYFQGNSAPDKSGLPSDRFSAERTGGSVSTLTIQRTQQEDSAVYLCASRPPGLAGGGDTQYFGPGTRLTVL.

The CDR3 DNA reads as TGCGCCAGCAGACCAGTCCCACAGGGCGCTGGCACCGGGGAGCTGTTTTTT. It specifies CASRPVPQGAGTGELFF. The chain is built from TRBV5-1 and TRBJ2-2; tentatively, D is TRBD1 (6 bases). The germline V gene encodes CDR1 SGHRS and CDR2 YFSETQ. Trimming cost V 5 bases and J 4 bases, with 21 bases left between them. The CDR3 contains 17 residues.

The chain recombines TRBV20-1 with TRBJ1-2, with D unresolved. Trimming removed 6 bases from V and 5 bases from J, with 19 bases in between. In germline, CDR1 is DFQATT, CDR2 SNEGSKA (reference sequence). The CDR3 is 14 residues long. CDR3 protein: CSAPVFSYTYGYTF. The CDR3 DNA reads as TGCAGTGCACCAGTTTTTTCCTACACGTATGGCTACACCTTC.

This clonotype was recorded a few times. This may be a read error: a much more frequent sequence differs by one nucleotide. The J gene is TRBJ2-5, the V gene TRBV20-1; possibly TRBD2 for D (5 bases). V lost 3 bases and J 7 bases, leaving 6 bases between the germline ends. CDR1 is DFQATT and CDR2 is SNEGSKA in the germline V gene (reference sequence). The CDR3 spans 10 residues. The CDR3 is CSASRGTQYF. The DNA of the CDR3 is TGCAGTGCTAGCCGGGGGACCCAGTACTTC.

This clonotype came up a few times. The V call is TRBV6-2 or TRBV6-3, the J call TRBJ2-2; TRBD2 aligns across 7 bases. Germline V gene sequence: CDR1 MNHEY, CDR2 SVGEGT. The CDR3 is made up of 13 amino acids. The V segment lost 11 bases and the J segment 4 bases; nucleotides outside the gene matches: 7. The CDR3 reads CAAGERGTGELFF. The CDR3 DNA sequence: TGTGCCGCCGGAGAGCGGGGCACCGGGGAGCTGTTTTTT.

The chain carries TRBV12-3 or TRBV12-4 and TRBJ2-1; 10 bases are shared with TRBD2. The CDR3 extends over 15 amino acids. With 5 bases clipped from V and 5 bases from J, the junction kept 6 bases outside the gene matches. The CDR3 coding sequence is TGTGCCAGCAGTCCTCCTAGCGGGAGAAACAATGAGCAGTTCTTC. This encodes CASSPPSGRNNEQFF.

The J gene is TRBJ1-3, the V gene TRBV3-1; D unclear. The germline V and J ends were trimmed by 4 bases and 0 bases, with 13 bases remaining between them. This CDR3 contains 16 residues. The germline V gene has CDR1 LGHDT and CDR2 YNNKEL (reference sequence). The CDR3 DNA reads as TGTGCCAGCAGCCTGGGCCATACGAGCTCTGGAAACACCATATATTTT. Its translation is CASSLGHTSSGNTIYF.

This clonotype occurred a few times. The V call is TRBV5-1, the J call TRBJ2-6; 7 nucleotides agree with TRBD2. V trimming: 3 bases; J trimming: 0 bases; junction bases outside the gene matches: 6. There are 17 residues in the CDR3. CDR1 and CDR2 from the germline V gene are SGHRS and YFSETQ. The CDR3 reads CASSSAIAGSGANVLTF. The CDR3 region has the DNA TGCGCCAGCAGCTCAGCGATAGCGGGCTCTGGGGCCAACGTCCTGACTTTC.

The rearrangement uses TRBV5-1 and TRBJ1-1; TRBD1 agrees at 8 bases. From germline, CDR1 is SGHRS and CDR2 YFSETQ. The CDR3 loop spans 13 amino acids. J gave up 6 bases and V 4 bases, and 5 bases lay outside the gene matches. CDR3 bases: TGCGCCAGCAGCGGATCGACAGGGGCTGAAGCTTTCTTT. Encoded protein: CASSGSTGAEAFF.

The gene calls are TRBV5-1 and TRBJ2-2, with 13 bases fitting TRBD2. Germline trimming cut 4 bases from V and 4 bases from J; bases unmatched to any gene: 19. This CDR3 is 21 amino acids long. CDR1 and CDR2 from the germline V gene are SGHRS and YFSETQ. CDR3 nucleotides: TGCGCCAGCAGCCCCGACGAGGGGACTAGCGGGGTTAGTCGTTTCACCGGGGAGCTGTTTTTT. Amino acids: CASSPDEGTSGVSRFTGELFF.

This clonotype was found a few times. The chain employs TRBV6-9 and TRBJ2-7, with D unclear. CDR1 is MNHGY and CDR2 is SVAAGI in the germline V gene. The CDR3 is 18 residues long. Trimming removed 0 bases at V and 3 bases at J, with 21 bases between. CDR3 sequence (DNA): TGTGCCAGCAGTTATTCTACCCCCGTTTCTGATAGCTACTACGAGCAGTACTTC. Translation gives CASSYSTPVSDSYYEQYF.